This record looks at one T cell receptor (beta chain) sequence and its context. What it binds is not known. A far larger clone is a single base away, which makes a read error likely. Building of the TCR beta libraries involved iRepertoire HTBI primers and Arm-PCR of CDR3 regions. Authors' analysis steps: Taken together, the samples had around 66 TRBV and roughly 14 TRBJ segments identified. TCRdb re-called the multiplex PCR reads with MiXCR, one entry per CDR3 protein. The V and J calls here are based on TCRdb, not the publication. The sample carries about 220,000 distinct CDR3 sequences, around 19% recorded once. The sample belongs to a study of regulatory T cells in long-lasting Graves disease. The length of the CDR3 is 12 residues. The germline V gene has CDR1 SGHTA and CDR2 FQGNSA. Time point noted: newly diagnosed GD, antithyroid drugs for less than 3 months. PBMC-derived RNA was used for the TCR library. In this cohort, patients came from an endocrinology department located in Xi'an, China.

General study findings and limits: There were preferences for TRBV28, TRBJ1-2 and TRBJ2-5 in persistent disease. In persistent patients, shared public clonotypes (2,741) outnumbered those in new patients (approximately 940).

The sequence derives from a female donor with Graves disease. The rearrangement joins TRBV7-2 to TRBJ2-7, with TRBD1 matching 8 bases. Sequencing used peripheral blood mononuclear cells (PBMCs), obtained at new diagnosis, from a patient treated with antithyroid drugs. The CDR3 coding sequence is TGTGTCAGCAGCTCGACAGGGGACGAGCAGTACTTC. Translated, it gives CVSSSTGDEQYF.